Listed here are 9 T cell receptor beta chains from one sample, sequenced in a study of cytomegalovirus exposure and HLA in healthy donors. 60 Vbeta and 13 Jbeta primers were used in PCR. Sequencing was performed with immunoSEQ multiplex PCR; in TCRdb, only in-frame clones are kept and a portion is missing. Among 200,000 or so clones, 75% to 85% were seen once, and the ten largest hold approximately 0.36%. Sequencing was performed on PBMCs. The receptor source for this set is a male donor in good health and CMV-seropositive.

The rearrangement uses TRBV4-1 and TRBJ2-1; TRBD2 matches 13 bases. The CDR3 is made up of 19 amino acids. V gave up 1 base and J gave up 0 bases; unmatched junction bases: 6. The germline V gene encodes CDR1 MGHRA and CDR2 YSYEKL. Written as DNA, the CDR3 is TGCGCCAGCAGCCAAGGTGGGACTAGCGGGATAAGCTCCTACAATGAGCAGTTCTTC. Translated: CASSQGGTSGISSYNEQFF.

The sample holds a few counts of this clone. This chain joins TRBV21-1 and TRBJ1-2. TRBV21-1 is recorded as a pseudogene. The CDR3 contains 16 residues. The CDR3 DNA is TGTGCCAGCAGCAAAGGTCGGGAGGGCCGTCTCTGGGGCTACACCTTC. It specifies CASSKGREGRLWGYTF.

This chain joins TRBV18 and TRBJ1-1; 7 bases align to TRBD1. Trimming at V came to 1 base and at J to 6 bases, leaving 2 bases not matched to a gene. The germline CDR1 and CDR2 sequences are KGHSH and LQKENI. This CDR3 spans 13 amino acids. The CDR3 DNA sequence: TGTGCCAGCTCACCACGACAGGGCGCTGAAGCTTTCTTT. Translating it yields CASSPRQGAEAFF. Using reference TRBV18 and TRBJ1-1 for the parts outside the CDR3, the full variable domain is NAGVMQNPRHLVRRRGQEARLRCSPMKGHSHVYWYRQLPEEGLKFMVYLQKENIIDESGMPKERFSAEFPKEGPSILRIQQVVRGDSAAYFCASSPRQGAEAFFGQGTRLTVV.

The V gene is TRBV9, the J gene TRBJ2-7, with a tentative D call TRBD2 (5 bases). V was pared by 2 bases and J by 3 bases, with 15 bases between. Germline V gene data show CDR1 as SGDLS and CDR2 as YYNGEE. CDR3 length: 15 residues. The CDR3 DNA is TGTGCCAGCAGCGTCTATGCGGGTGTAAACTACGAGCAGTACTTC. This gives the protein CASSVYAGVNYEQYF.

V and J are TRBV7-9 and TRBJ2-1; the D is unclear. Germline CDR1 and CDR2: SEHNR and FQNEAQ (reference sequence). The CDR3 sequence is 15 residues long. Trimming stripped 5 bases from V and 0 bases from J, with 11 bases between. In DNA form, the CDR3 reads TGTGCCAGCAGCCAACTTTTATCCTCCTACAATGAGCAGTTCTTC. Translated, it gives CASSQLLSSYNEQFF.

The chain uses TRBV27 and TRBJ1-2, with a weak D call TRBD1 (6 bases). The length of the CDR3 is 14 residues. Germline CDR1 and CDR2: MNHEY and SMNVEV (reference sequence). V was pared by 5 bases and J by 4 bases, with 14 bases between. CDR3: CASSLSTGGYGYTF. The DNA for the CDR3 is TGTGCCAGCAGTCTCTCGACAGGAGGCTATGGCTACACCTTC.

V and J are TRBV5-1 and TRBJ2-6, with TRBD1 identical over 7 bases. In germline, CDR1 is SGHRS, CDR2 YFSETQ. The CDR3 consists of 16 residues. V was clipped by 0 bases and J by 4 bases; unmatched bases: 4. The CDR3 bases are TGCGCCAGCAGCTTGGCGACAGGGCCCGGGGCCAACGTCCTGACTTTC. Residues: CASSLATGPGANVLTF.

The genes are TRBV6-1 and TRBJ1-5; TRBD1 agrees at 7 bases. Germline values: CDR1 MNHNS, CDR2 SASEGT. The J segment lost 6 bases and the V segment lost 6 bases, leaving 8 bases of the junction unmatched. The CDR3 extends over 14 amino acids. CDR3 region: CASSRTGSSQPQHF. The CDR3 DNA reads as TGTGCCAGCAGCCGGACAGGATCGTCTCAGCCCCAGCATTTT.

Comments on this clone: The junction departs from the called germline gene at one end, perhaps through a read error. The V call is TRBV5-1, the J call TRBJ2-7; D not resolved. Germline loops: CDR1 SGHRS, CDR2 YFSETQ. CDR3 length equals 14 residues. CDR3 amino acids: CASGFGRNSYEQYF. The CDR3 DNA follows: TGCGCCAGCGGCTTCGGCAGGAACTCCTACGAGCAGTACTTC.